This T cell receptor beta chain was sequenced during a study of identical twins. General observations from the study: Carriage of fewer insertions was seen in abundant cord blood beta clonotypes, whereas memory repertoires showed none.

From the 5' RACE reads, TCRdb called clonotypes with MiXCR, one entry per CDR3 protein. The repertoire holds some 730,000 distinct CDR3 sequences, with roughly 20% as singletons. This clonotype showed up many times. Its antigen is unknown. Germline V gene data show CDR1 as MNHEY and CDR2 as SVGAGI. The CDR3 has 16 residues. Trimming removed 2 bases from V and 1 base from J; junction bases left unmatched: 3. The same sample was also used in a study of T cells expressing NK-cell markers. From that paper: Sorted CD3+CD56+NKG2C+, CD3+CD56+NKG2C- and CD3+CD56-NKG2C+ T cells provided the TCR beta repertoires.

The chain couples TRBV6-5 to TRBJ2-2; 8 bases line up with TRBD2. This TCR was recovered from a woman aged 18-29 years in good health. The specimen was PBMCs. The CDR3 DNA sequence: TGTGCCAGCAGTTACCTCCTAGCGGGGAACACCGGGGAGCTGTTTTTT. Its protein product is CASSYLLAGNTGELFF.